The rows below give T cell receptor beta chains drawn from one sample of a study of T cells in Graves' hyperthyroidism and ophthalmopathy. MiXCR, applied by TCRdb to the multiplex PCR reads, yields one record per CDR3 protein. The data contain 700,000 to 850,000 distinct CDR3 sequences, roughly a third of them singletons. The sequenced material came from blood. Receptors were obtained from a woman aged 40 to 49 with Graves' hyperthyroidism. Each CDR3 is given without its conserved first and last residue. The order of the fields is CDR3 length, V gene, J gene, CDR3 protein.

length: 16; V: TRBV9; J: TRBJ2-2; CDR3: ASSVSRKGTVNTGELF
length: 14; V: TRBV25-1; J: TRBJ1-1; CDR3: ASSDLPRGGWTEAF
length: 16; V: TRBV7-7; J: TRBJ2-2; CDR3: AIRAGRADSTNTGELF
length: 10; V: TRBV20-1; J: TRBJ1-6; CDR3: SAGRSGAPLH
length: 16; V: TRBV15; J: TRBJ1-4; CDR3: ATSRDPFGGVTNEKLF
length: 12; V: TRBV7-9; J: TRBJ2-6; CDR3: ASSGGAGANVLT
length: 12; V: TRBV20-1; J: NA; CDR3: SAKSLAEYNEQF
length: 10; V: TRBV20-1; J: TRBJ1-4; CDR3: SALVGREKLF
length: 11; V: TRBV20-1; J: TRBJ1-2; CDR3: SATGTGSGGYT
length: 11; V: TRBV7-6; J: TRBJ1-5; CDR3: ASTFGTVAAQH
length: 13; V: TRBV7-9; J: TRBJ1-1; CDR3: ASSLAGHRNTEAF
length: 13; V: TRBV27; J: TRBJ1-3; CDR3: ASSSTVYSGNTIY
length: 13; V: TRBV6-2/TRBV6-3; J: TRBJ2-7; CDR3: ASRLLPGEAYEQY
length: 16; V: TRBV4-1; J: TRBJ1-3; CDR3: ASSQGGSGKGSGNTIY
length: 12; V: TRBV13; J: TRBJ2-7; CDR3: ASSLARSPYEQY
length: 12; V: TRBV19; J: TRBJ1-2; CDR3: ASTQGRFGYGYT
length: 11; V: TRBV7-3; J: TRBJ2-7; CDR3: ASSLGRTYEQH
length: 11; V: TRBV7-9; J: TRBJ1-5; CDR3: ASTTDRAQPQH
length: 12; V: TRBV10-3; J: TRBJ1-2; CDR3: AISVGERSYGYT
length: 13; V: TRBV7-2; J: TRBJ2-7; CDR3: ASSGELAGVYEQY
length: 12; V: TRBV12-3/TRBV12-4; J: TRBJ2-2; CDR3: ASRGSLGTGELF
length: 13; V: TRBV7-2; J: TRBJ2-7; CDR3: ASSQSSGGTYEQY
length: 12; V: TRBV2; J: TRBJ2-7; CDR3: ASRPTGMDYEQY
length: 13; V: TRBV7-2; J: TRBJ2-3; CDR3: ASSLAGGGGDTQY
length: 12; V: TRBV7-9; J: TRBJ1-4; CDR3: ASSFQLDGQKLF
length: 13; V: TRBV7-2; J: TRBJ1-4; CDR3: ASSFVGRDTEKLF
length: 12; V: TRBV2; J: TRBJ2-5; CDR3: ASSFGPYEETQY
length: 13; V: TRBV6-2/TRBV6-3; J: TRBJ1-1; CDR3: ASSTRATSHTEAF
length: 12; V: TRBV6-5; J: TRBJ1-1; CDR3: ASPPTGPVGEAF
length: 17; V: TRBV7-8; J: TRBJ1-5; CDR3: ASSFAITSGQDSNQPQH
length: 12; V: TRBV12-3/TRBV12-4; J: TRBJ1-1; CDR3: ASSSSLGNTEAF
length: 15; V: TRBV9; J: NA; CDR3: ASSVGSSWGNHQPQY
length: 13; V: TRBV9; J: TRBJ1-3; CDR3: ASSATVYSGNTIY
length: 13; V: TRBV4-2; J: TRBJ1-1; CDR3: ASSQEVSVRTEAF
length: 15; V: TRBV10-3; J: TRBJ2-5; CDR3: ASSPPSRTSSQGTQY
length: 12; V: TRBV24-1; J: TRBJ2-5; CDR3: ATSETGIGETQY
length: 15; V: TRBV7-9; J: TRBJ1-2; CDR3: ASSRHVGPTGDYGYT
length: 11; V: TRBV24-1; J: TRBJ1-1; CDR3: ATSPSAGAEAF
length: 12; V: TRBV6-6; J: TRBJ1-4; CDR3: ASSPVVVGEKLF
length: 10; V: TRBV20-1; J: TRBJ1-5; CDR3: SARSGQRPQH
length: 11; V: TRBV7-2; J: TRBJ2-5; CDR3: ASRRDGVETQY
length: 12; V: TRBV6-6; J: TRBJ1-5; CDR3: ASSHRGGDQPQH
length: 10; V: TRBV15; J: TRBJ2-5; CDR3: ATSRDTETQY
length: 17; V: TRBV15; J: TRBJ1-1; CDR3: ATSRDRDRLLLTNTEAF
length: 12; V: TRBV13; J: TRBJ1-1; CDR3: ASSSDRRWTEAF
length: 13; V: TRBV7-3; J: TRBJ1-5; CDR3: ASSSSGFSMQPQH
length: 12; V: TRBV7-9; J: TRBJ1-1; CDR3: ASSHPAGVAEAF
length: 18; V: TRBV7-6; J: TRBJ2-2; CDR3: ASSLESWDRRTANTGELF
length: 13; V: TRBV5-1; J: TRBJ2-2; CDR3: ASSLGSPTTGELF
length: 15; V: TRBV7-8; J: TRBJ2-2; CDR3: ASSPTRWGARTGELF
length: 10; V: TRBV10-2; J: TRBJ2-2; CDR3: ASSVVPGELF
length: 11; V: TRBV6-5; J: TRBJ1-5; CDR3: ASSDRERQPQH
length: 12; V: TRBV2; J: TRBJ1-5; CDR3: ASREESGRETQH
length: 15; V: TRBV2; J: TRBJ1-5; CDR3: ASRRGQGAVGNQPQH